These T cell receptor beta chains were read from a single sample in a study of blood T cell repertoires in COVID-19. Measured with immunoSEQ multiplex PCR; TCRdb has only the in-frame clones, and not every one. In the table there are 170,000 or so clones, around 80% of which are singletons. Sequenced input: PBMCs or T cells enriched from blood (not recorded which). These receptors were collected from a woman in her 50s who had recovered from COVID-19. CDR3s leave out the opening cysteine and the closing phenylalanine or tryptophan. Expanded clones get a size class; other rows say once, few or many, or leave the size out.

TRBJ1-1	TRBV28	NA	ASKNQGAATEAF
TRBJ2-5	TRBV18	NA	ASSSYGDQETQY
TRBJ2-1	TRBV19	NA	ASSSEDRYSYNEQF
TRBJ1-2	TRBV18	NA	ASSPAAATNPDGYT
TRBJ2-7	TRBV6-2/TRBV6-3	few	ASSSPGTSSYEQY
TRBJ2-1	TRBV28	many	ASKSRYNEQF
TRBJ2-1	TRBV6-5	few	ASTPGNSYNEQF
TRBJ2-2	TRBV3-1/TRBV3-2	NA	ASRRREAGELF
TRBJ2-7	TRBV2	NA	ASPPKRDRRGEQY
TRBJ2-2	TRBV19	NA	ASSLTGATGELF
TRBJ2-5	TRBV30	NA	ALIRDSRTQY
TRBJ2-3	TRBV19	NA	ASSISPGDTQY
TRBJ2-1	TRBV19	NA	ASRLAGGKGNEQF
TRBJ2-1	TRBV7-3	NA	ASSLGLGLTHEQF
TRBJ2-7	TRBV4-2	NA	ASSQDGQGPRAYEQY
TRBJ1-5	TRBV28	NA	ASSLAGGGSNQPQH
TRBJ1-2	TRBV19	NA	ASRTAGLYGYT
TRBJ2-1	TRBV5-5	NA	ASSSHLAGGLNEQF
TRBJ2-7	TRBV10-3	NA	AVGVQVDGEQY
TRBJ2-1	TRBV30	NA	AWSVRTGQF
TRBJ2-3	TRBV3-1/TRBV3-2	NA	ASSLRLAGSTDTQY
TRBJ1-1	TRBV30	NA	AWSVVGAGEAF
TRBJ2-2	TRBV7-9	once	ATPGGGELF
TRBJ1-2	TRBV2	NA	ASSGRDLSGVDYGYT
TRBJ2-5	TRBV28	NA	ASSFGGRAQY